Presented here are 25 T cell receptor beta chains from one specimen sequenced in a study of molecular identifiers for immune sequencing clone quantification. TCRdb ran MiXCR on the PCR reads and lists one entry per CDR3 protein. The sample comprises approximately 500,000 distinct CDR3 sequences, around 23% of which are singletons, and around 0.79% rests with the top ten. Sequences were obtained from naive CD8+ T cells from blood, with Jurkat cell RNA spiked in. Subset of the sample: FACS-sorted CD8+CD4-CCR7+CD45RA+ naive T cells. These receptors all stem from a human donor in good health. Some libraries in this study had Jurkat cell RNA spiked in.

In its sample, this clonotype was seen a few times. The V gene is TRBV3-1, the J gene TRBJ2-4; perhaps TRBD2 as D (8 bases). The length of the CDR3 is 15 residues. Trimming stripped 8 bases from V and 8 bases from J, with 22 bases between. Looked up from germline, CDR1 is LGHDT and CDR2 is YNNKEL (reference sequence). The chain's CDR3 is CASGKTGPGGDIQYF. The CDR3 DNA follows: TGTGCCAGCGGGAAGACAGGGCCGGGGGGGGACATTCAGTACTTC.

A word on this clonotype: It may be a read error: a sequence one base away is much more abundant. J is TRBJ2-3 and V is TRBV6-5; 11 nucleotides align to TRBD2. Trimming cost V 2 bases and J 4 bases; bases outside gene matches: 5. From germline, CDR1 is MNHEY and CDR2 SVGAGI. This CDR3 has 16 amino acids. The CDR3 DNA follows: TGTGCCAGCAGTTACGCTAGCGGGGGGACCTCAGATACGCAGTATTTT. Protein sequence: CASSYASGGTSDTQYF.

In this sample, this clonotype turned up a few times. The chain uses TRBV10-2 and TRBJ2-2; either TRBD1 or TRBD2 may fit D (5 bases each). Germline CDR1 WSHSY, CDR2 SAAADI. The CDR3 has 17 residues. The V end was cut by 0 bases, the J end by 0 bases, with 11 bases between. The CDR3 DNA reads TGCGCCAGCAGTGAGTCCGAGGGGACCCCGAACACCGGGGAGCTGTTTTTT. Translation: CASSESEGTPNTGELFF.

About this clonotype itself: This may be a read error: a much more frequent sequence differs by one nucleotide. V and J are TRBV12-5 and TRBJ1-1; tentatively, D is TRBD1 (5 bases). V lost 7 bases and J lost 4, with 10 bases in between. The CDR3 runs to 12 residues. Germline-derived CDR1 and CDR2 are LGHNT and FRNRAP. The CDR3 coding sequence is TGTGCTAGTGAGTGGGGGGGCACTGAAGCTTTCTTT. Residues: CASEWGGTEAFF.

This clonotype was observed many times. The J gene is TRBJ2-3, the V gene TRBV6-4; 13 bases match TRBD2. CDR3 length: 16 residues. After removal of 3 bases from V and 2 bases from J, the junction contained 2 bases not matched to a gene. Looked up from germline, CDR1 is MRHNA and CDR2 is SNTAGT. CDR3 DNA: TGTGCCAGCAGTGAGGGACTAGCGGGATTCACAGATACGCAGTATTTT. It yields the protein CASSEGLAGFTDTQYF.

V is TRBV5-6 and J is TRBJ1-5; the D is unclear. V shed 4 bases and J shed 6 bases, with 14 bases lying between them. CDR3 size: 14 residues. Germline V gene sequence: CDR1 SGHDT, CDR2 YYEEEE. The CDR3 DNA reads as TGTGCCAGCAGCGCTGGACGTCAAGGTCAGCCCCAGCATTTT. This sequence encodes CASSAGRQGQPQHF.

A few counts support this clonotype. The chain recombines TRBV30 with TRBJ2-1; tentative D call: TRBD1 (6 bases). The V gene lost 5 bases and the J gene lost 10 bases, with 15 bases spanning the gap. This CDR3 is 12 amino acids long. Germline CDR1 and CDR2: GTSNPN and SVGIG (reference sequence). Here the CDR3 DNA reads TGTGCCTGGGAGGTGAGGGGGAGCGAGCAGTTCTTC. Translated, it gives CAWEVRGSEQFF.

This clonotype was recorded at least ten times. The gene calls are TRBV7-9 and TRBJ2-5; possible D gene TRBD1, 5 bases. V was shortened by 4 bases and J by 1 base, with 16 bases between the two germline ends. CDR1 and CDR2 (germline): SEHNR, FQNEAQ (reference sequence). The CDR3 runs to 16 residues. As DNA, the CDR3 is TGTGCCAGCAGCTCGACCTCTGCAGGGATCCAAGAGACCCAGTACTTC. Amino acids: CASSSTSAGIQETQYF.

The DNA for the CDR3 is TGTGCCAGCAGTTTATTGCTCCTTAACTATGGCTACACCTTC. Protein: CASSLLLLNYGYTF. V usage is TRBV28 and J usage is TRBJ1-2; D is unclear. The CDR3 is made up of 14 amino acids. V was trimmed by 1 base and J by 1 base, leaving 7 bases between them. Per the germline V gene, CDR1 is MDHEN and CDR2 is SYDVKM.

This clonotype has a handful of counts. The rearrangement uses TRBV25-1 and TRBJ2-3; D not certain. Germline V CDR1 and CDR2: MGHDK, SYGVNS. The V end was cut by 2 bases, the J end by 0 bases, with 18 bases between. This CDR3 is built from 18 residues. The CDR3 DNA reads TGTGCCAGCAGTGAAAAGGGCAGCCCTTTCACTAGCACAGATACGCAGTATTTT. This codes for CASSEKGSPFTSTDTQYF.

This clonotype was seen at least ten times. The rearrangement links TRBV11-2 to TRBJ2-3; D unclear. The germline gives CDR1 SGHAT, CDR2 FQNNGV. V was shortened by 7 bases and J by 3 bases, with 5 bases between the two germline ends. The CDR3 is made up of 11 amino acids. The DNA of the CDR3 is TGTGCCAGCAAGAAAACAGATACGCAGTATTTT. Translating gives CASKKTDTQYF.

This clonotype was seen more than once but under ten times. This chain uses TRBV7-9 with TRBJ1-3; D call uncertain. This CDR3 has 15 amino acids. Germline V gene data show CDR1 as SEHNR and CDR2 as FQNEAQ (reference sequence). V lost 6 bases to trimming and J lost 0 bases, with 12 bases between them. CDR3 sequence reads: CASRTSASSGNTIYF. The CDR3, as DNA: TGTGCCAGCAGGACCAGTGCGAGCTCTGGAAACACCATATATTTT. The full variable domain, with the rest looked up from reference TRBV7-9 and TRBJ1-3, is DTGVSQNPRHKITKRGQNVTFRCDPISEHNRLYWYRQTLGQGPEFLTYFQNEAQLEKSRLLSDRFSAERPKGSFSTLEIQRTEQGDSAMYLCASRTSASSGNTIYFGEGSWLTVV.

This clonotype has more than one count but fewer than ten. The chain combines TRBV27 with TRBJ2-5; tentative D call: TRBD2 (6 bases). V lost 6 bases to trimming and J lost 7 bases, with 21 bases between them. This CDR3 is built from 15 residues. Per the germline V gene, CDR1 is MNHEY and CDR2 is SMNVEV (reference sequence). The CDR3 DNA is TGTGCCAGCAGACTTTCCGTTGGGGACTTCGGGACCCAGTACTTC. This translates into CASRLSVGDFGTQYF.

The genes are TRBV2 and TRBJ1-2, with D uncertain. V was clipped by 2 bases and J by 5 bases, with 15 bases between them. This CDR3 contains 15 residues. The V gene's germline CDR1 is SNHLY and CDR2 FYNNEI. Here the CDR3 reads CASSESAAPVYGYTF. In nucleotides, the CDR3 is TGTGCCAGCAGTGAATCTGCAGCCCCAGTATATGGCTACACCTTC.

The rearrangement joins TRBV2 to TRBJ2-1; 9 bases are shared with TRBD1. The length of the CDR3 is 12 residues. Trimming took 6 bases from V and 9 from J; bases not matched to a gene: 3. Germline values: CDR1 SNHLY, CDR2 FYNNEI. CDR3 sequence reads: CASRYRGLEQFF. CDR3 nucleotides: TGTGCCAGCAGGTACAGGGGGCTTGAGCAGTTCTTC.

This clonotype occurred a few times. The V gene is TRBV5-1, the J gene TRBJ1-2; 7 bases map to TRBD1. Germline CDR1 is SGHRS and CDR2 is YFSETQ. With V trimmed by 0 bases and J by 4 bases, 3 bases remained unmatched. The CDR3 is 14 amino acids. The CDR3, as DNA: TGCGCCAGCAGCTTGGGAGGGGGCGCCTATGGCTACACCTTC. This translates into CASSLGGGAYGYTF. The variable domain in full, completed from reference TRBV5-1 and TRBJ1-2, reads KAGVTQTPRYLIKTRGQQVTLSCSPISGHRSVSWYQQTPGQGLQFLFEYFSETQRNKGNFPGRFSGRQFSNSRSEMNVSTLELGDSALYLCASSLGGGAYGYTFGSGTRLTVV.

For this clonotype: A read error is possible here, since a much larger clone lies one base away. In DNA form, the CDR3 reads TGCAGTGCTCTTGGGTTAGATGCCTACGAGCAGTGCTTC. This sequence encodes CSALGLDAYEQCF. V and J are TRBV20-1 and TRBJ2-7; D is uncertain. The germline CDR1 and CDR2 sequences are DFQATT and SNEGSKA (reference sequence). The CDR3 length is 13 residues.

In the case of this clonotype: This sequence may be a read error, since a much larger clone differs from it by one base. CDR3 sequence: CASCYFESNNQPQHF. The CDR3 nucleotides read TGTGCCAGCTGTTACTTCGAGAGTAACAATCAGCCCCAGCATTTT. The chain carries TRBV6-2 or TRBV6-3 and TRBJ1-5; D remains unclear. CDR1 is MNHEY and CDR2 is SVGEGT in the germline V gene. CDR3 length: 15 amino acids.

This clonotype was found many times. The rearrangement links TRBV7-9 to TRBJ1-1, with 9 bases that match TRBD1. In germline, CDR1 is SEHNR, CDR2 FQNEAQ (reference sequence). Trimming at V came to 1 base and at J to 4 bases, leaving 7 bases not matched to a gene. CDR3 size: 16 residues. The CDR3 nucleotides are TGTGCCAGCAGCTTAGGGGGACAGGGTATGGGCACTGAAGCTTTCTTT. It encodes CASSLGGQGMGTEAFF.

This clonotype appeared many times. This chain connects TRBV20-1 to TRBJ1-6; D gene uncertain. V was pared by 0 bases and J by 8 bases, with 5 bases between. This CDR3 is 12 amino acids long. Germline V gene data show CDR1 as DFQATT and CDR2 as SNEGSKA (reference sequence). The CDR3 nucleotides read TGCAGTGCTAGAGATGGGGATTCACCCCTCCACTTT. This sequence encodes CSARDGDSPLHF.

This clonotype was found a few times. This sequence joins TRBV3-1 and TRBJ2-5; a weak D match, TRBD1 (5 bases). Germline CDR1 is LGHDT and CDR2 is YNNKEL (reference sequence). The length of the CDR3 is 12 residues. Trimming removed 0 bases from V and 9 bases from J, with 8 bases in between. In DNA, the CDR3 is TGTGCCAGCAGCCAAGACGTAGGGGCCCAGTACTTC. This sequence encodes CASSQDVGAQYF.

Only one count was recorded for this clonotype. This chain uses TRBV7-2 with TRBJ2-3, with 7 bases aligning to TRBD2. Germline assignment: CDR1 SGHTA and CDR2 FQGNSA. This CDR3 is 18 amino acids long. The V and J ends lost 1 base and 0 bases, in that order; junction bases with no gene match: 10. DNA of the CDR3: TGTGCCAGCAGCTTAGTGTCGGTGGGGGGGTACAGCACAGATACGCAGTATTTT. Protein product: CASSLVSVGGYSTDTQYF.

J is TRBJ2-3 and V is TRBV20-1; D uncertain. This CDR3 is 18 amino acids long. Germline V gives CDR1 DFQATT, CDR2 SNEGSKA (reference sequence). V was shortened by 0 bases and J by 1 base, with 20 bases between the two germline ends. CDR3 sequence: CSAREFSGQSLRTDTQYF. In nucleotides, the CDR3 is TGCAGTGCTAGAGAATTCTCCGGGCAGTCCCTCCGCACAGATACGCAGTATTTT.

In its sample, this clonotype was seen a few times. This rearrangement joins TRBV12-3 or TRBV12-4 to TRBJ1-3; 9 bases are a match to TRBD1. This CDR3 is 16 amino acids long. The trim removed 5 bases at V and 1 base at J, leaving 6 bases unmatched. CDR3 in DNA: TGTGCCAGCAGTATAGGGACAGGGATTTCTGGAAACACCATATATTTT. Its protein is CASSIGTGISGNTIYF.

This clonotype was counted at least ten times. CDR3 sequence reads: CASSSNPYEQYF. CDR3 nucleotide sequence: TGTGCCAGCAGCTCGAATCCCTACGAGCAGTACTTC. V and J are TRBV5-4 and TRBJ2-7; the D is unclear. From germline, CDR1 is SGHNT and CDR2 YYREEE (reference sequence). The CDR3 sequence is 12 residues long. V lost 3 bases and J lost 2, with 6 bases in between. The variable domain in full, with the rest retrieved from reference TRBV5-4 and TRBJ2-7, is ETGVTQSPTHLIKTRGQQVTLRCSSQSGHNTVSWYQQALGQGPQFIFQYYREEENGRGNFPPRFSGLQFPNYSSELNVNALELDDSALYLCASSSNPYEQYFGPGTRLTVT.